The entry that follows covers one T cell receptor beta chain sequence. The CDR3 has 16 residues. Germline V gives CDR1 MNHNY, CDR2 SVGAGI (reference sequence). V was clipped by 1 base and J by 2 bases, with 12 bases between them. Sequencing relied on immunoSEQ assay v3.0, run at survey level. Repertoires were generated with immunoSEQ multiplex PCR, while TCRdb's copy carries only in-frame clones and drops some. The data contain some 18,000 clones, around 74% of them singletons. These data come from a study of long-term antiretroviral therapy in people with HIV. V usage is TRBV6-6 and J usage is TRBJ1-5, with D perhaps TRBD1 (6 bases). The receptor was derived from a man aged 18 to 30 with HIV. The sequencing here drew on unsorted PBMCs, taken at the start of antiretroviral therapy, before treatment. CDR3 loop: CASSYLTGRGNQPQHF. CDR3 nucleotide sequence: TGTGCCAGCAGTTACTTGACAGGTCGGGGCAATCAGCCCCAGCATTTT.